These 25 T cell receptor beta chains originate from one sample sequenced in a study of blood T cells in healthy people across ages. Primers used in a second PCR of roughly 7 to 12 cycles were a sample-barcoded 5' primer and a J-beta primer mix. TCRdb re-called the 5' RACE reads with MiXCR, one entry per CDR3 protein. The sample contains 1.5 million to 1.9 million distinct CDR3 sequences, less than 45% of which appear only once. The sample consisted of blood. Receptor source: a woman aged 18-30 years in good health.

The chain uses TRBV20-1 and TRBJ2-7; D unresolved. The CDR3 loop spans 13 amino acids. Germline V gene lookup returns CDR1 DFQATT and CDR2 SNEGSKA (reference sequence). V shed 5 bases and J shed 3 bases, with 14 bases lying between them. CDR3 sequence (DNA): TGCAGTGCTTCCTTGGGGATTGGCTACGAGCAGTACTTC. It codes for CSASLGIGYEQYF.

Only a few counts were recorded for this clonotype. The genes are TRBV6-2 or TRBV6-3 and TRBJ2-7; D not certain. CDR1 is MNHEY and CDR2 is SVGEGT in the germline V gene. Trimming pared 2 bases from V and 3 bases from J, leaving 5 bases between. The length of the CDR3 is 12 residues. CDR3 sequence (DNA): TGTGCCAGCAGTTACCCCGACTACGAGCAGTACTTC. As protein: CASSYPDYEQYF.

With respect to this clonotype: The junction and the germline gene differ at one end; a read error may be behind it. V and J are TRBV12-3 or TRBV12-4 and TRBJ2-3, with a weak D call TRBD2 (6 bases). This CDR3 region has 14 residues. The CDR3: CACSAGLTPDTQYF. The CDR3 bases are TGTGCCTGCAGTGCGGGACTCACGCCAGATACGCAGTATTTT.

This CDR3 is CASSYLPGQLNTEAFF. DNA for the CDR3: TGTGCCAGCAGCTACCTCCCGGGACAATTGAACACTGAAGCTTTCTTT. This rearrangement joins TRBV7-9 to TRBJ1-1; a weak D match, TRBD1 (6 bases). The germline gives CDR1 SEHNR, CDR2 FQNEAQ (reference sequence). There are 16 residues in the CDR3. The V end lost 4 bases, the J end lost 0 bases, and 15 bases lay between the germline ends.

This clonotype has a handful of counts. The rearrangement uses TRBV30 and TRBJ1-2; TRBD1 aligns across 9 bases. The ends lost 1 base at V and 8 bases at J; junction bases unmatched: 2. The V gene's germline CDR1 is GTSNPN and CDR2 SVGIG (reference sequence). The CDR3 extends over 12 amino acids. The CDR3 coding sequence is TGTGCCTGGAGTGGACAGGGGGAAGGCTACACCTTC. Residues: CAWSGQGEGYTF.

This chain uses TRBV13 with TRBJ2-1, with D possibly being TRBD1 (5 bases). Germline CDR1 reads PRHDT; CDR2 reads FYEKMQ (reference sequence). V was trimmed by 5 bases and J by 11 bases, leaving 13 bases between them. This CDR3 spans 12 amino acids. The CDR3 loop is CASSLQGDQQFF. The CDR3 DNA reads TGTGCCAGCAGCCTTCAAGGGGATCAGCAGTTCTTC.

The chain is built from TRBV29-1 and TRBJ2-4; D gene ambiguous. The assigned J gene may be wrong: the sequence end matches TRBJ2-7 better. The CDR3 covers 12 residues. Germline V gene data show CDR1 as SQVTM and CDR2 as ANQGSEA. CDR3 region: CSVEHGSYEQYF. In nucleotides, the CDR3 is TGCAGCGTTGAGCACGGCTCCTACGAGCAGTACTTC.

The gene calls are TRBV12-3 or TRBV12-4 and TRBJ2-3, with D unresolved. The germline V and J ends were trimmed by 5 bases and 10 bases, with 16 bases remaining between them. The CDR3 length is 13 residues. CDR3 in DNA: TGTGCCAGCAGTAACGGGCCTCTTTTAGCGCAGTATTTT. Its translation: CASSNGPLLAQYF.

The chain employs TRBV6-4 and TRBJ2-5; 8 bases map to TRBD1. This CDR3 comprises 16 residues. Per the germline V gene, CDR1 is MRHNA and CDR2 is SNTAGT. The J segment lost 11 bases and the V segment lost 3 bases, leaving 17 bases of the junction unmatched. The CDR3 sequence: CASSEKETGGYNEQYF. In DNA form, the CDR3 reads TGTGCCAGCAGTGAAAAGGAAACAGGGGGATACAATGAGCAGTACTTC.

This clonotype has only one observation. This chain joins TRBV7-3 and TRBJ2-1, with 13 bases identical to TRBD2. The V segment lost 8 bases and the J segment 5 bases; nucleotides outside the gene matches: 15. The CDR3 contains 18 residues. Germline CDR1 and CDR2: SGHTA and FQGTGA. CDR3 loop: CASAPHRTSGSTHNEQFF. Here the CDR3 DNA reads TGTGCCAGCGCCCCCCACAGGACTAGCGGGAGTACCCACAATGAGCAGTTCTTC.

The CDR3 sequence is CAISESTSGGGKNIQYF. CDR3 coding DNA: TGTGCCATCAGTGAGTCGACTAGCGGGGGTGGCAAAAACATTCAGTACTTC. This chain links TRBV10-3 with TRBJ2-7; the match to TRBD2 covers 12 bases. The tail of the sequence fits TRBJ2-4 better, so the J call may be wrong. CDR1 is ENHRY and CDR2 is SYGVKD in the germline V gene. This CDR3 comprises 17 residues.

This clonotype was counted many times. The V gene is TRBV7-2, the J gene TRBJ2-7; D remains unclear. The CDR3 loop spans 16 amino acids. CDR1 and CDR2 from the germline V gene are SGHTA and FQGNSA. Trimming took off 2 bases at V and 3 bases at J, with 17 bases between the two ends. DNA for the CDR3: TGTGCCAGCAGCTTATCTCTCCCGTCCTCGGGCTACGAGCAGTACTTC. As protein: CASSLSLPSSGYEQYF.

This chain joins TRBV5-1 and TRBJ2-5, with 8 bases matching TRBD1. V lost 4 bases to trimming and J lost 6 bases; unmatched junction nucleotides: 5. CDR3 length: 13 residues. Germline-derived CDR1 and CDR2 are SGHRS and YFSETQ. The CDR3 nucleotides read TGCGCCAGCAGCAAGGACAGGGCGAAGACCCAGTACTTC. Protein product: CASSKDRAKTQYF.

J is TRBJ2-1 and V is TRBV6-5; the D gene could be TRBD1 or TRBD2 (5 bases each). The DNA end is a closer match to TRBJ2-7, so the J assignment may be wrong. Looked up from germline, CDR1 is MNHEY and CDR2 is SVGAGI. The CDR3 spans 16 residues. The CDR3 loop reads CASSTGTPVSYNEQYF. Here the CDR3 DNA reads TGTGCCAGCAGCACCGGGACCCCGGTCTCCTACAATGAGCAGTACTTC.

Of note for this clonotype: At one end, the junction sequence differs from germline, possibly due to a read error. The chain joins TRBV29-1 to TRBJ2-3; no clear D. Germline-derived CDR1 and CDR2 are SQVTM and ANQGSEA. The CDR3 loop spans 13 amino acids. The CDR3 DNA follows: TGCAGCGTTAAGGGTTTGGGCACAGATGCGCAGTATTTT. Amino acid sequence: CSVKGLGTDAQYF.

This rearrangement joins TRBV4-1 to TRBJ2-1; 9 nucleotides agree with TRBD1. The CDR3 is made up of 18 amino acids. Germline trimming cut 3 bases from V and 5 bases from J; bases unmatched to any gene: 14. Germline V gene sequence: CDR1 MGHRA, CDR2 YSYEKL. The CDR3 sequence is CASSQGQGQHKLNNEQFF. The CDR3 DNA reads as TGCGCCAGCAGCCAGGGACAGGGCCAACACAAACTTAACAATGAGCAGTTCTTC.

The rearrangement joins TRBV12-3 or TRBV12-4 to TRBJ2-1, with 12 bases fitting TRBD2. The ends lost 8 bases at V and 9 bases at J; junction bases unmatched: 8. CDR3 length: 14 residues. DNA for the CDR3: TGTGCCAGCCTTAGACTAGCGGGAGACGGTGAGCAGTTCTTC. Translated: CASLRLAGDGEQFF.

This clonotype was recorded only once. The CDR3 loop is CASSSTGTRSNNEQFF. The CDR3, as DNA: TGTGCCAGCAGTTCAACCGGGACTAGGAGTAACAATGAGCAGTTCTTC. The chain employs TRBV7-9 and TRBJ2-1; 8 bases fit TRBD2. CDR1 and CDR2 (germline): SEHNR, FQNEAQ (reference sequence). The CDR3 is made up of 16 amino acids. The V and J ends lost 6 bases and 5 bases, in that order; junction bases with no gene match: 12.

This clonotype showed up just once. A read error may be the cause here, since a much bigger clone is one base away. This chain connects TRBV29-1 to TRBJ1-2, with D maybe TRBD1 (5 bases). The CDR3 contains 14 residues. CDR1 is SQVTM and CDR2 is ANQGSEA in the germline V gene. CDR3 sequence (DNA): TGCAGCGTTGAAGGCCAGGGAAGAGGCTATGACTACACCTTC. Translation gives CSVEGQGRGYDYTF.

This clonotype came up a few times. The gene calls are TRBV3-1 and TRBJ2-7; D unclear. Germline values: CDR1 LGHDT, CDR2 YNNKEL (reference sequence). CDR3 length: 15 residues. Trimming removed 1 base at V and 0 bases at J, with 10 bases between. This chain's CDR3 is CASSQGPMVSYEQYF. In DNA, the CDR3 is TGTGCCAGCAGCCAAGGGCCGATGGTCTCCTACGAGCAGTACTTC.

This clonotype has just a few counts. Written as DNA, the CDR3 is TGTGCCAGCAGCGCAAAGACAGGGGGGAACTATGGCTACACCTTC. The encoded protein is CASSAKTGGNYGYTF. The chain carries TRBV7-2 and TRBJ1-2; TRBD1 matches at 9 bases. V shed 5 bases and J 2 bases; nucleotides not matched to a gene: 6. The length of the CDR3 is 15 residues. CDR1 SGHTA and CDR2 FQGNSA come from the germline V gene.

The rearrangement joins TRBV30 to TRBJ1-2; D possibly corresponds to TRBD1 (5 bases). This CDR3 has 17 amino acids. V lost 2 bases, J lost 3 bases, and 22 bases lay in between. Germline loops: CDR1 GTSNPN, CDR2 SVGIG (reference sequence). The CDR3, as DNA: TGTGCCTGGAGTCTGACGCCGGGGACCTCTTCTTACTATGGCTACACCTTC. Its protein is CAWSLTPGTSSYYGYTF.

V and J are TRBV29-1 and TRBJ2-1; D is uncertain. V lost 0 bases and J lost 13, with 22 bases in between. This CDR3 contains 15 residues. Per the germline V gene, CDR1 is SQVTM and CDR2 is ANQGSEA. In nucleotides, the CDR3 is TGCAGCGTTGAAGAATCGTACGGTTCTATGAAGGGACAGTTCTTC. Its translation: CSVEESYGSMKGQFF.

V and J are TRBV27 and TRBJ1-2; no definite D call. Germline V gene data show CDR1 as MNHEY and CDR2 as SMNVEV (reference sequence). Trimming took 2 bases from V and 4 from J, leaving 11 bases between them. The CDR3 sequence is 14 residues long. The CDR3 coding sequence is TGTGCCAGCAGTTTACGTTTGGGCAGCTATGGCTACACCTTC. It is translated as CASSLRLGSYGYTF.

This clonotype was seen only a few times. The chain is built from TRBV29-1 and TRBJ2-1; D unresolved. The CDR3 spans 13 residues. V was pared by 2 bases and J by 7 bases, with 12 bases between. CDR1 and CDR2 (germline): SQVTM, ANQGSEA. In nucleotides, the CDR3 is TGCAGCGTTGAACGACGCCTTAGGAATGAGCAGTTCTTC. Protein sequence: CSVERRLRNEQFF.